Listed here is a single T cell receptor beta chain. It lacks a known antigen. One base away there is no much larger clone; base qualities are not given. The immunoSEQ Assay, a bias-controlled multiplex PCR, was used to amplify TCRbeta CDR3 regions from genomic DNA. The published analysis was carried out like this. The number of nucleated cells in each sample was estimated by amplification of reference gene primers within the assay. Sequence reads were collapsed and filtered to measure the absolute abundance of every unique TCRbeta CDR3 rearrangement. For each sample, productive Simpson clonality was calculated by taking the square root of Simpson's diversity index across productive rearrangements. TCRdb stores this immuneACCESS table with in-frame sequences only. Part of the clones is absent; in the studies checked, under half of the shortfall reflects unresolved V genes, and no reason is known for the rest. From that table come the V and J calls and clone size; the DNA was used to work out D and trimming. This sample has 400,000 to 450,000 clones in its table, and approximately 88% of those were observed once. Of the sample, 10% to 15% is held by the ten largest clones.

From a lookup of the germline V gene, CDR1 and CDR2 are SGHDT and YYEEEE. Trimming removed 2 bases from V and 5 bases from J; the gene matches leave 10 bases unexplained. The CDR3, from cysteine to phenylalanine, totals 16 residues. The CDR3 DNA has 48 bases and is translated from base 1. This record belongs to a study of blood T cell repertoires in COVID-19 (dated by TCRdb to 2018 to 2021). Regarding the complete study: Samples from collaborators originated in the United States, Italy and Spain and spanned both the acute and convalescent phases of COVID-19. Samples were obtained from the ongoing ImmuneRACE study (first 160 participants) and from roughly 1,300 subjects provided by 6 global collaborators. Deeply sampled blood TCRbeta repertoires from subjects exposed to, actively infected with, or recovered from COVID-19 were included in the dataset. A freely available public database, intended as a resource for researchers studying the immune response to SARS-CoV-2, is where the repertoires were released. Where available, HLA class I and class II types were taken from metadata supplied by the sample provider and were not determined by assay-based typing. The material from the prospective study consisted of cDNA or gDNA derived from T cells, B-cell-depleted T cells, or PBMCs. A de-identified subject ID, COVID-19 status, age in years and sex were almost always included in the sample metadata.

At one collaborating source in Seattle, patients were enrolled during active infection and were followed longitudinally through the course of disease. Each collaborating institution followed its own protocols to collect whole blood in K2EDTA tubes. For TCRbeta analysis, collaborators shipped samples in one of three forms: frozen whole blood, isolated PBMCs, or DNA extracted from either of those sample types. Results the study describes overall, beyond this receptor: How much clinical and demographic metadata was included differed by source and by participant, and the metadata was provided uncurated.

The material sequenced was peripheral blood. This receptor chain uses TRBV5-6 and TRBJ1-1; 9 bases in the middle match TRBD1. This sequence originates from a woman in her 50s with COVID-19, enrolled during active disease. The DNA sequence is as follows: TGTGCCAGCAGCTTACGCCGGGACAGGGACGAGACTGAAGCTTTCTTT. Its translation reads: CASSLRRDRDETEAFF.